What follows describes a single T cell receptor (beta chain). Its antigen is unknown. This sample is part of a study of T cell repertoires in cytomegalovirus infection. Broader study findings: There were HLA-C-restricted CMV-specific TCR beta clonotypes dominating the ex vivo response.

From the reads, TCRdb called clonotypes with MiXCR, one entry per CDR3 protein. The sample records some 130,000 distinct CDR3 sequences, roughly 25% being singletons. Germline assignment: CDR1 ENHRY and CDR2 SYGVKD. Trimming removed 4 bases from V and 5 bases from J, with 15 bases in between. CDR3 size: 14 residues. The TCR was taken from a human donor in good health (CMV status not recorded). Some clones in this sample may be carry-over from other donors' samples. The sequenced material came from PBMCs, sequenced either directly or after in vitro stimulation (not recorded which). The rearrangement links TRBV10-3 to TRBJ2-7; the D is unclear. The CDR3 here is CAISGGVSGHEQYV. The CDR3 DNA reads TGTGCCATCAGTGGAGGAGTTTCCGGCCACGAGCAGTACGTC.